Listed below are T cell receptor beta chains from one sample, sequenced in a study of CD8+CD57+ T cells in acquired aplastic anemia. MiXCR, applied by TCRdb to the reads, yields one record per CDR3 protein. The sample consists of some 45,000 distinct CDR3 sequences, roughly two thirds of them appearing once. Input material: sorted CD4+, CD8+, or CD8+CD57+ T cells (not recorded which) from PBMCs. These receptors came from a human donor in good health, serving as a control. Each CDR3 is given with its conserved first and last residue. The order of the fields is clone size, J gene, V gene, D gene, CDR3 protein, CDR3 DNA. A D gene is named only where the DNA matches it firmly. Clone size appears in some rows only: once, few, many, or a class for an expanded clone.

few | TRBJ2-1 | TRBV11-1 | . | CASSLARGVSHDEQFF | TGTGCCAGCAGCTTAGCGAGGGGGGTTAGTCACGATGAGCAGTTCTTC
. | TRBJ1-2 | TRBV29-1 | . | CSVSDGEGGYTF | TGCAGCGTTTCCGATGGAGAGGGTGGCTACACCTTC
many | TRBJ2-7 | TRBV6-5 | . | CASSFTSGFRSYEQYF | TGTGCCAGCAGTTTTACGAGCGGGTTCCGCTCCTACGAGCAGTACTTC
. | TRBJ2-7 | TRBV29-1 | . | CSVRSPYGQYF | TGCAGCGTTCGTAGCCCCTACGGGCAGTACTTC
. | TRBJ1-3 | TRBV29-1 | . | CSAEGSGNTIYF | TGCAGCGCCGAGGGCTCTGGAAACACCATATATTTT
. | TRBJ1-2 | TRBV24-1 | . | CATSDPIYGYTF | TGTGCCACCAGTGACCCCATCTATGGCTACACCTTC
. | TRBJ1-2 | TRBV16 | TRBD1 | CASRTGSSGYTF | TGTGCCAGCAGGACAGGGTCAAGTGGCTACACCTTC
. | TRBJ2-3 | TRBV19 | TRBD2 | CASSILAGVGADTQYF | TGTGCCAGTAGTATACTAGCGGGGGTCGGCGCAGATACGCAGTACTTT
. | TRBJ2-3 | TRBV20-1 | . | CSAIPAREATDTQYF | TGCAGTGCTATCCCCGCCAGGGAAGCCACAGATACGCAGTATTTT
. | TRBJ2-7 | TRBV11-2 | TRBD2 | CASSLLLGSGGPSYEQYF | TGTGCCAGCAGCTTACTCTTAGGTAGCGGGGGCCCCTCCTACGAGCAGTACTTC
. | TRBJ1-1 | TRBV6-1 | . | CASSEAPGGENTEAFF | TGTGCCAGCAGTGAAGCACCGGGAGGGGAGAACACTGAAGCTTTCTTT
. | TRBJ2-5 | TRBV5-1 | . | CASSSTGTQETQYF | TGCGCCAGCAGCTCCACCGGGACTCAAGAGACCCAGTACTTC
medium-sized | TRBJ2-3 | TRBV19 | TRBD1 | CATGDRGGTDTQYF | TGTGCCACAGGGGACAGGGGCGGTACAGATACGCAGTATTTT
. | TRBJ2-7 | TRBV7-9 | TRBD1 | CASSSRTGTYEQYF | TGTGCCAGCAGCTCCCGGACAGGGACTTACGAGCAGTACTTC
. | TRBJ2-2 | TRBV2 | . | CASSSPVANTGELFF | TGTGCCAGCAGTTCGCCTGTCGCGAACACCGGGGAGCTGTTTTTT
. | TRBJ1-5 | TRBV9 | TRBD1 | CASSVRGTGLNQPQHF | TGTGCCAGCAGCGTTAGGGGGACAGGGTTAAATCAGCCCCAGCATTTT
many | TRBJ2-1 | TRBV9 | . | CASSVGGSAGLYNEQFF | TGTGCCAGCAGCGTAGGAGGTTCGGCTGGCCTCTACAATGAGCAGTTCTTC
. | TRBJ2-3 | TRBV24-1 | . | CATSDRGHGISTDTQYF | TGTGCCACCAGTGATCGCGGACATGGGATAAGCACAGATACGCAGTATTTT
. | TRBJ1-3 | TRBV10-2 | . | CASTTPHGGSGNTIYF | TGCGCCAGCACAACACCCCACGGGGGCTCTGGAAACACCATATATTTT
many | TRBJ2-7 | TRBV9 | . | CASSGTESYEQYF | TGTGCCAGCAGCGGAACTGAATCCTACGAGCAGTACTTC
few | TRBJ2-1 | TRBV7-7 | . | CASSRDGRNNEQFF | TGTGCCAGCAGCCGCGACGGCCGGAACAATGAGCAGTTCTTC